Listed below are T cell receptor beta chains from one sample, sequenced in a study of response to subunit inactivated influenza vaccine. TCRdb ran MiXCR on the RT-PCR reads and lists one entry per CDR3 protein. Here the sample spans 590,000 or so distinct CDR3 sequences, 12% to 15% being singletons. This specimen was PBMCs from blood, taken 14 days before vaccination. These receptors all come from a man aged 45-60 years who received an inactivated influenza vaccine. CDR3s leave out the opening cysteine and the closing phenylalanine or tryptophan.

v_gene	j_gene	CDR3aa
TRBV27	TRBJ2-2	ASRTGGASTGELF
TRBV6-2/TRBV6-3	TRBJ1-1	ASRGDLPNTEAF
TRBV20-1	TRBJ2-1	SASSGGYNEQF
TRBV1	TRBJ2-2	TSSPSQGFGELF
TRBV15	TRBJ1-4	ATSPTGLGELF
TRBV5-1	TRBJ2-3	ASSWSTGGVADTQY
TRBV7-9	TRBJ2-5	ASSLDSTGGAETQY
TRBV5-1	TRBJ2-7	ASSSAGQGYEQY
TRBV4-3	TRBJ2-1	ASSLYPGSEQF
TRBV10-2	TRBJ2-3	ASSQSGSNSDTQY
TRBV2	TRBJ1-2	AGPGDYGYT
TRBV4-3	TRBJ2-1	ASSQSTGNEQF
TRBV27	TRBJ2-5	ASSGPPYQETQY
TRBV20-1	TRBJ2-3	SAWDRGNTQY
TRBV4-1	TRBJ1-1	ASSQFSGTANTEAF
TRBV5-1	TRBJ2-5	ASSNPGGGETQY
TRBV20-1	TRBJ1-6	SARDRGNNSPLH
TRBV28	TRBJ2-2	ASSFPGGAYTGELF
TRBV7-9	TRBJ1-6	ASSTGDSNSPLH
TRBV7-2	TRBJ2-3	ASSLRAPGRGDTQY
TRBV6-2/TRBV6-3	TRBJ2-2	ASRLRTGVDTGELF
TRBV10-3	TRBJ2-7	AISEGKRQVSYEQY
TRBV6-2/TRBV6-3	TRBJ2-3	ASSFPGLAGGPGTQY
TRBV7-8	TRBJ2-3	ASSFLAGGVDTQY
TRBV20-1	TRBJ2-1	SARDEAGYNEQF